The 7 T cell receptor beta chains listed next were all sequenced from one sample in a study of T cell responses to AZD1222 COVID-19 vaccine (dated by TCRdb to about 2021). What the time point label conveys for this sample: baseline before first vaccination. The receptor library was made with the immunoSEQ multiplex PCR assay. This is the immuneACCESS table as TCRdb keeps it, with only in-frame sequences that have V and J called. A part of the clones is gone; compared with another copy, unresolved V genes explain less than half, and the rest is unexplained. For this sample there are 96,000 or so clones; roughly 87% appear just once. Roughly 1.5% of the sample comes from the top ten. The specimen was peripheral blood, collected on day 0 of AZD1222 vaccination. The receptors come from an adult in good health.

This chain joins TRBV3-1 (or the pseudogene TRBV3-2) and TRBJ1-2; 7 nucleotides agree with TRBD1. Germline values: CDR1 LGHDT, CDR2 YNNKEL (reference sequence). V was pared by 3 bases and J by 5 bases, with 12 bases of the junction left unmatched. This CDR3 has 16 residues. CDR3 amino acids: CASSQTPGQRTYGYTF. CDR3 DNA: TGTGCCAGCAGCCAGACACCGGGACAGAGGACTTATGGCTACACCTTC.

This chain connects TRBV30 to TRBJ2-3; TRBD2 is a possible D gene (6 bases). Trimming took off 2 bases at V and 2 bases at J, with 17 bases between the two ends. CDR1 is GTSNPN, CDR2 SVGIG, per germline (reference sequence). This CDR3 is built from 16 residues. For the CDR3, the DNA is TGTGCCTGGAGTTCCTCGAGGAGCGGGTACACAGATACGCAGTATTTT. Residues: CAWSSSRSGYTDTQYF.

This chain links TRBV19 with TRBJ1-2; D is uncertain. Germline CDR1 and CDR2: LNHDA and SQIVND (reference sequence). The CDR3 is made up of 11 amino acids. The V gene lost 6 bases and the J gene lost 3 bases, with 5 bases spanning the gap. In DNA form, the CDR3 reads TGTGCCAGTAGCTCAGACTATGGCTACACCTTC. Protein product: CASSSDYGYTF.

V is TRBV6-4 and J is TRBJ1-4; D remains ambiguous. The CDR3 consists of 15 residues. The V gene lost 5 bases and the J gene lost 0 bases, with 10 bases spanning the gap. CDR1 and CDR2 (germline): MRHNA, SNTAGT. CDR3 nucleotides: TGTGCCAGCAGTACTAATTTTGCAACTAATGAAAAACTGTTTTTT. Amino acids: CASSTNFATNEKLFF.

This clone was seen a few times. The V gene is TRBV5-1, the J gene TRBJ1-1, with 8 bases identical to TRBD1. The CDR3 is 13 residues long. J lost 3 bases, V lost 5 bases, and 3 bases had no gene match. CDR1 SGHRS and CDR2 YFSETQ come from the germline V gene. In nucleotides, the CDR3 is TGCGCCAGCAGAGTGACAGGGGACACTGAAGCTTTCTTT. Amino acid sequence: CASRVTGDTEAFF.

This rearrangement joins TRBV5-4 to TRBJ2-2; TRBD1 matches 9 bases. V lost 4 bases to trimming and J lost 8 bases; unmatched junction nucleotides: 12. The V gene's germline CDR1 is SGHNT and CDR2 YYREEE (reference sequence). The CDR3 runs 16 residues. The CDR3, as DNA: TGTGCCAGCAGCCCCCGGGACAGGGTCGTAGTGGGGGAGCTGTTTTTT. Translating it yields CASSPRDRVVVGELFF.

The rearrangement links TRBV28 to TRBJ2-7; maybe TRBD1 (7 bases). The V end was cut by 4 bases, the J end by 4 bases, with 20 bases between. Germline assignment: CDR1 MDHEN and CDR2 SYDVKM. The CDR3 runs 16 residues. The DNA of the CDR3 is TGTGCCAGCAGTTCACAAGCCGGCAGGGGGAGGTACGAGCAGTACTTC. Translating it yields CASSSQAGRGRYEQYF.